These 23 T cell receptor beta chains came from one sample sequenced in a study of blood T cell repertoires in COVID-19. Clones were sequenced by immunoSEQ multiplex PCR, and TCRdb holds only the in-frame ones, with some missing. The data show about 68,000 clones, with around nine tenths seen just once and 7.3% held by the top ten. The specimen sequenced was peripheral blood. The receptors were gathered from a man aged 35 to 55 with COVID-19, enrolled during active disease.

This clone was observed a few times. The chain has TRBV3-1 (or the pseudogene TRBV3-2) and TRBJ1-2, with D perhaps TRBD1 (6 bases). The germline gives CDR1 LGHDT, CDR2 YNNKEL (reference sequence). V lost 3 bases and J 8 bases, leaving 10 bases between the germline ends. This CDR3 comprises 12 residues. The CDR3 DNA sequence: TGTGCCAGCAGCCAGGGGGCGCGAGGCTACACCTTC. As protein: CASSQGARGYTF.

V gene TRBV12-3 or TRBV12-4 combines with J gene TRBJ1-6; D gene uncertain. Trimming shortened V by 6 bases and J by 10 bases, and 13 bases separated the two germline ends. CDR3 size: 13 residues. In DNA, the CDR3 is TGTGCCAGCAGCTCCCCGGTGCCATCACCCCTCCACTTT. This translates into CASSSPVPSPLHF.

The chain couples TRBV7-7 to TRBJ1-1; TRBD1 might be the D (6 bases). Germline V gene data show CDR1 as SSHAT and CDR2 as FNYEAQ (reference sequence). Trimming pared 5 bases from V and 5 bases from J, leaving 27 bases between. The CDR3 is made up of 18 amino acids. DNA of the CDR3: TGTGCCAGCAGCGTAATAGGGGGGGCGCGTGATAGAGTAACTGAAGCTTTCTTT. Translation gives CASSVIGGARDRVTEAFF.

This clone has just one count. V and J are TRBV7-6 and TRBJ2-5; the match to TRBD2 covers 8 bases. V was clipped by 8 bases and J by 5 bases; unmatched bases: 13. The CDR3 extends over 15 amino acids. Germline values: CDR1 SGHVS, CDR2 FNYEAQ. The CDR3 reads CASSTFGTSPETQYF. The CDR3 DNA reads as TGTGCCAGCTCGACATTCGGGACTAGTCCTGAGACCCAGTACTTC.

CDR3 in DNA: TGCGCCAGCAGTTGGGCGGGGGAAGAGACCCAGTACTTC. This gives the protein CASSWAGEETQYF. The chain recombines TRBV5-1 with TRBJ2-5, with 7 nucleotides matching TRBD2. The CDR3 covers 13 residues. Germline CDR1 is SGHRS and CDR2 is YFSETQ. Trimming at V came to 5 bases and at J to 3 bases, leaving 4 bases not matched to a gene.

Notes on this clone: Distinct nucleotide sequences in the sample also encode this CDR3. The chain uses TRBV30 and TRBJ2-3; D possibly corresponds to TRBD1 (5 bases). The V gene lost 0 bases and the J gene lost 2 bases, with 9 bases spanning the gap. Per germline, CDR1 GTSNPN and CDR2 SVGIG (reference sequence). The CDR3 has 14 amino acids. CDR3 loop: CAWSVTGDTDTQYF. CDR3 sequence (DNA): TGTGCCTGGAGTGTAACAGGAGACACAGATACGCAGTATTTT.

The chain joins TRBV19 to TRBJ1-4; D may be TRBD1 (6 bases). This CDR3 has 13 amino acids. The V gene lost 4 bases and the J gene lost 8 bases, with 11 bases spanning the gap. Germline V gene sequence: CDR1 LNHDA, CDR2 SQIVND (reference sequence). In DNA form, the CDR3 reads TGTGCCAGTAGTACCCGTGGGGGCGAAAAACTGTTTTTT. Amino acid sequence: CASSTRGGEKLFF. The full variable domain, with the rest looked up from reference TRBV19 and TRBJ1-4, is DGGITQSPKYLFRKEGQNVTLSCEQNLNHDAMYWYRQDPGQGLRLIYYSQIVNDFQKGDIAEGYSVSREKKESFPLTVTSAQKNPTAFYLCASSTRGGEKLFFGSGTQLSVL.

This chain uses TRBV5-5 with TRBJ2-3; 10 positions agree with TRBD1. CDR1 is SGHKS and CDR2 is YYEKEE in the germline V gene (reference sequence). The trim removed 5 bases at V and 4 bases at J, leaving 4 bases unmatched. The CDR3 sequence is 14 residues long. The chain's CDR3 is CASRRGQGPDTQYF. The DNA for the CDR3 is TGTGCCAGCAGACGGGGACAGGGGCCAGATACGCAGTATTTT.

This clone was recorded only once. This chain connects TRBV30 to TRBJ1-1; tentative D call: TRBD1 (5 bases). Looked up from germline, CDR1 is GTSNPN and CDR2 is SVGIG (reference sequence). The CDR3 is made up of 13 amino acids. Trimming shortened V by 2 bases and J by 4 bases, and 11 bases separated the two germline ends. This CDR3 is CAWSYSGGTEAFF. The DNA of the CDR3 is TGTGCCTGGAGTTATTCGGGGGGCACTGAAGCTTTCTTT.

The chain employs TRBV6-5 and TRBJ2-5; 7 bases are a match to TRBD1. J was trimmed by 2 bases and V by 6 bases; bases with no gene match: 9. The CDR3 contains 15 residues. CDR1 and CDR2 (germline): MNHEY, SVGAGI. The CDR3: CASRLQGSTQETQYF. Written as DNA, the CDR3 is TGTGCCAGCAGGCTACAGGGGTCTACACAAGAGACCCAGTACTTC.

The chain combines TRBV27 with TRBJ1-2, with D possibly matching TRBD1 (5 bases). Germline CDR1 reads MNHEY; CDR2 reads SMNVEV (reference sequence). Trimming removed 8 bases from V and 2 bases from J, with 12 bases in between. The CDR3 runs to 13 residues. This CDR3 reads CASSERGNYGYTF. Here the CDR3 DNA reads TGTGCCAGCTCCGAACGGGGGAACTATGGCTACACCTTC.

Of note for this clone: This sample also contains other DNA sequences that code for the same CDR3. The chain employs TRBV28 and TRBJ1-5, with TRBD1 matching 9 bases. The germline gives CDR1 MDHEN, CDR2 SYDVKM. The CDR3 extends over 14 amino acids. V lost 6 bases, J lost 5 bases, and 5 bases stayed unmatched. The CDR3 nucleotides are TGTGCCAGCAGCCCGGGACAGGGAGATCAGCCCCAGCATTTT. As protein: CASSPGQGDQPQHF.

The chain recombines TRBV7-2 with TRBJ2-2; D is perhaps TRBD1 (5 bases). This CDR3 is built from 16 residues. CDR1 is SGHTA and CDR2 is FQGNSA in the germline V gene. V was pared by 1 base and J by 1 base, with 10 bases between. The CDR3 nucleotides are TGTGCCAGCAGCTTAGACGGCCAGGGGAACACCGGGGAGCTGTTTTTT. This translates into CASSLDGQGNTGELFF.

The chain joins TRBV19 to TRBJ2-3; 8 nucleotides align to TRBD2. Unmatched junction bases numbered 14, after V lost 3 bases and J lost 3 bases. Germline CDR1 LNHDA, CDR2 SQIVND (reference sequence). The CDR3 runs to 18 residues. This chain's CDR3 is CASSIAFSWGGGTDTQYF. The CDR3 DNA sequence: TGTGCCAGTAGTATCGCCTTTTCGTGGGGCGGGGGGACAGATACGCAGTATTTT. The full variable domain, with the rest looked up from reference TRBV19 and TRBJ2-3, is DGGITQSPKYLFRKEGQNVTLSCEQNLNHDAMYWYRQDPGQGLRLIYYSQIVNDFQKGDIAEGYSVSREKKESFPLTVTSAQKNPTAFYLCASSIAFSWGGGTDTQYFGPGTRLTVL.

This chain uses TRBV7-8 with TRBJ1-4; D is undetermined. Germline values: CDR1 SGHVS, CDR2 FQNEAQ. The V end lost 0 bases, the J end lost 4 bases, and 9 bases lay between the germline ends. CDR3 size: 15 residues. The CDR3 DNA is TGTGCCAGCAGCTTAGCGAGGGTCGGTAATGAAAAACTGTTTTTT. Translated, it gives CASSLARVGNEKLFF.

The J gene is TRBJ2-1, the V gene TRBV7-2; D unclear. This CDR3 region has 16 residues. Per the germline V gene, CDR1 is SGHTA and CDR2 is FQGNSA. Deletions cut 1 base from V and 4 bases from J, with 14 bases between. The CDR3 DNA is TGTGCCAGCAGCTTAGTGCGTGCGGCCGTATACAATGAGCAGTTCTTC. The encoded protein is CASSLVRAAVYNEQFF.

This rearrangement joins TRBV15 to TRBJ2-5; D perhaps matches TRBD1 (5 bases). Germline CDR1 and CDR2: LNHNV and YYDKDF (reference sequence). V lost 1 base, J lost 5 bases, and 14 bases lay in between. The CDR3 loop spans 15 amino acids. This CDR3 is CATSRAVSGWETQYF. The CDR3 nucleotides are TGTGCCACCAGCAGAGCTGTTTCAGGGTGGGAGACCCAGTACTTC.

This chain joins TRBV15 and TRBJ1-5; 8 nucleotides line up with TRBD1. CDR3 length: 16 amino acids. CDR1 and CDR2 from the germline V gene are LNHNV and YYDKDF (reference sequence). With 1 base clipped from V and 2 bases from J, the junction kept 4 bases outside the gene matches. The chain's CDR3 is CATSRVQGAGNQPQHF. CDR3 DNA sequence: TGTGCCACCAGCAGAGTTCAGGGGGCTGGCAATCAGCCCCAGCATTTT.

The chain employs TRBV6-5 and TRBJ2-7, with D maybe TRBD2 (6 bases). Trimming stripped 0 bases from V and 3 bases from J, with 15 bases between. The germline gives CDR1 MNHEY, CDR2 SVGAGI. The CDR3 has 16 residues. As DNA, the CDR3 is TGTGCCAGCAGTTACTCGGTTCAGGGAGGCGGCTACGAGCAGTACTTC. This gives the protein CASSYSVQGGGYEQYF.

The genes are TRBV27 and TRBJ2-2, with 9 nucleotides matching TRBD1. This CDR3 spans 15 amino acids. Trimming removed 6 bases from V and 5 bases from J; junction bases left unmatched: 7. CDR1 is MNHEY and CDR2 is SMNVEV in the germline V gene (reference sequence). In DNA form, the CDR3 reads TGTGCCAGCAGGAGCGGACAGGGGAAAACCGGGGAGCTGTTTTTT. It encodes CASRSGQGKTGELFF.

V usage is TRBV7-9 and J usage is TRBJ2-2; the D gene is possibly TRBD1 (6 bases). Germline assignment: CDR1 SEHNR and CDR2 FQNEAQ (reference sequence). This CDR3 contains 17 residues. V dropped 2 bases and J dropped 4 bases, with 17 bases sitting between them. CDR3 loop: CASSLYRDTSSTGELFF. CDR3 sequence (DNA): TGTGCCAGCAGCTTATATCGGGACACCTCGTCCACCGGGGAGCTGTTTTTT. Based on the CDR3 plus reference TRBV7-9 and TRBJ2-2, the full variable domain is DTGVSQNPRHKITKRGQNVTFRCDPISEHNRLYWYRQTLGQGPEFLTYFQNEAQLEKSRLLSDRFSAERPKGSFSTLEIQRTEQGDSAMYLCASSLYRDTSSTGELFFGEGSRLTVL.

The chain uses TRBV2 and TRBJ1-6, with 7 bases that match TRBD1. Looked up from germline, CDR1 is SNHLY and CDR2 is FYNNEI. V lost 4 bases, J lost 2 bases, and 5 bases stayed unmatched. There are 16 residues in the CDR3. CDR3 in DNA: TGTGCCAGCAGTGGCAGGGGGTGGACCTATAATTCACCCCTCCACTTT. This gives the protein CASSGRGWTYNSPLHF.

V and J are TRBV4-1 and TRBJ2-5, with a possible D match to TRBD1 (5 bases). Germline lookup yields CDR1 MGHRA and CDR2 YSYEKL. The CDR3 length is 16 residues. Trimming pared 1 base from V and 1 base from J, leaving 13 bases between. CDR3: CASSQGVLQGQETQYF. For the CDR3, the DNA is TGCGCCAGCAGCCAAGGGGTCTTGCAGGGCCAAGAGACCCAGTACTTC.